This is a list of T cell receptor beta chains from one sample in a study of shared clonotypes between healthy human individuals. Sequencing was performed with immunoSEQ multiplex PCR; in TCRdb, only in-frame clones are kept and a portion is missing. The sample records millions of clones, around 95% being singletons. Sequenced input: naive CD4+ T cells sorted from blood. These receptors all stem from a man younger than 30 in good health. CDR3s include the opening cysteine and the closing phenylalanine or tryptophan. Fields, in order: J gene, D gene, V gene, clone size, CDR3 protein, CDR3 DNA. The D gene is left open where the match is weak. Expanded clones get a size class; other rows say once, few or many, or leave the size out.

j_gene: TRBJ1-3; d_gene: NA; v_gene: TRBV18; abundance: once; CDR3aa: CASSLGVSAGNTIYF; CDR3nt: TGTGCCAGCTCACTAGGGGTCAGTGCTGGAAACACCATATATTTT
j_gene: TRBJ1-2; d_gene: TRBD1; v_gene: TRBV5-4; abundance: NA; CDR3aa: CASSLALTGAGRGYTF; CDR3nt: TGTGCCAGCAGCTTGGCCTTAACAGGGGCTGGTCGCGGCTACACCTTC
j_gene: TRBJ2-4; d_gene: TRBD2; v_gene: TRBV5-1; abundance: NA; CDR3aa: CASSLEGGPAKNIQYF; CDR3nt: TGCGCCAGCAGCTTGGAGGGAGGGCCAGCCAAAAACATTCAGTACTTC
j_gene: TRBJ2-2; d_gene: TRBD1; v_gene: TRBV5-1; abundance: NA; CDR3aa: CASSFPWTGANTGELFF; CDR3nt: TGCGCCAGCAGCTTCCCTTGGACAGGGGCGAACACCGGGGAGCTGTTTTTT
j_gene: TRBJ1-6; d_gene: NA; v_gene: TRBV6-6; abundance: NA; CDR3aa: CASSYSAGDFVSPLHF; CDR3nt: TGTGCCAGCAGTTACTCTGCCGGTGATTTTGTTTCACCCCTCCACTTT
j_gene: TRBJ2-1; d_gene: TRBD2; v_gene: TRBV11-2; abundance: NA; CDR3aa: CASSLGLAGVLVNEQFF; CDR3nt: TGTGCCAGCAGCTTAGGGCTAGCGGGAGTTCTCGTCAATGAGCAGTTCTTC
j_gene: TRBJ2-6; d_gene: TRBD1; v_gene: TRBV19; abundance: NA; CDR3aa: CASSGTALGANVLTF; CDR3nt: TGTGCCAGTAGCGGGACAGCTCTTGGGGCCAACGTCCTGACTTTC
j_gene: TRBJ1-2; d_gene: NA; v_gene: TRBV5-6; abundance: NA; CDR3aa: CASSLVFNWSLYGYTF; CDR3nt: TGTGCCAGCAGCTTGGTGTTCAATTGGTCCCTATATGGCTACACCTTC
j_gene: TRBJ2-7; d_gene: NA; v_gene: TRBV5-6; abundance: NA; CDR3aa: CASSFTRDSYEQYF; CDR3nt: TGTGCCAGCAGCTTCACACGGGACTCCTACGAGCAGTACTTC
j_gene: TRBJ1-5; d_gene: NA; v_gene: TRBV27; abundance: NA; CDR3aa: CASSLAGGNQPQHF; CDR3nt: TGTGCCAGCAGTTTAGCAGGGGGCAATCAGCCCCAGCATTTT
j_gene: TRBJ1-5; d_gene: NA; v_gene: TRBV18; abundance: NA; CDR3aa: CASSPAGQPQHF; CDR3nt: TGTGCCAGCTCCCCGGCGGGTCAGCCCCAGCATTTT
j_gene: TRBJ2-7; d_gene: NA; v_gene: TRBV5-6; abundance: NA; CDR3aa: CASSLGGRVATPYEQYF; CDR3nt: TGTGCCAGCAGCTTGGGGGGTCGGGTAGCGACTCCCTACGAGCAGTACTTC
j_gene: TRBJ2-2; d_gene: TRBD1; v_gene: TRBV7-9; abundance: NA; CDR3aa: CASSLYGTGPTGELFF; CDR3nt: TGTGCCAGCAGCTTATATGGGACAGGGCCCACCGGGGAGCTGTTTTTT
j_gene: TRBJ1-1; d_gene: TRBD1; v_gene: TRBV6-5; abundance: NA; CDR3aa: CASSYADRVTEAFF; CDR3nt: TGTGCCAGCAGTTACGCGGACAGGGTCACTGAAGCTTTCTTT
j_gene: TRBJ2-3; d_gene: TRBD2; v_gene: TRBV5-1; abundance: once; CDR3aa: CASRPGLAGGVDTQYF; CDR3nt: TGCGCCAGCAGGCCGGGACTAGCGGGTGGGGTCGATACGCAGTATTTT
j_gene: TRBJ2-1; d_gene: TRBD1; v_gene: TRBV5-1; abundance: NA; CDR3aa: CASSLRDRTSSYNEQFF; CDR3nt: TGCGCCAGCAGCTTGAGGGACAGAACTAGCTCCTACAATGAGCAGTTCTTC
j_gene: TRBJ2-5; d_gene: NA; v_gene: TRBV5-1; abundance: NA; CDR3aa: CASRAQDQETQYF; CDR3nt: TGCGCCAGCAGGGCCCAGGATCAAGAGACCCAGTACTTC
j_gene: TRBJ1-1; d_gene: TRBD1; v_gene: TRBV30; abundance: NA; CDR3aa: CAWRKPGQTNTEAFF; CDR3nt: TGTGCCTGGAGGAAGCCGGGACAGACAAACACTGAAGCTTTCTTT
j_gene: TRBJ2-7; d_gene: NA; v_gene: TRBV11-2; abundance: NA; CDR3aa: CASSLDLDQGSYEQYF; CDR3nt: TGTGCCAGCAGCTTAGATTTAGATCAGGGGTCCTACGAGCAGTACTTC
j_gene: TRBJ1-3; d_gene: NA; v_gene: TRBV12-2; abundance: NA; CDR3aa: CASRSWSAPIGNTIYF; CDR3nt: TGTGCAAGTCGCTCCTGGAGTGCGCCCATTGGAAACACCATATATTTT
j_gene: TRBJ2-1; d_gene: NA; v_gene: TRBV6-1; abundance: NA; CDR3aa: CASSNRPVGEQFF; CDR3nt: TGTGCCAGCAGCAACCGACCAGTCGGTGAGCAGTTCTTC
j_gene: TRBJ1-1; d_gene: TRBD1; v_gene: TRBV2; abundance: NA; CDR3aa: CASSDRGVTEAFF; CDR3nt: TGTGCCAGCAGCGACAGGGGTGTCACTGAAGCTTTCTTT
j_gene: TRBJ2-2; d_gene: NA; v_gene: TRBV4-2; abundance: NA; CDR3aa: CASSLEGNDAGELFF; CDR3nt: TGTGCCAGCAGCCTGGAAGGGAATGACGCCGGGGAGCTGTTTTTT
j_gene: TRBJ2-3; d_gene: TRBD1; v_gene: TRBV11-3; abundance: once; CDR3aa: CASSSRQGFDTQYF; CDR3nt: TGTGCCAGCAGCTCTCGACAGGGTTTTGATACGCAGTATTTT
j_gene: TRBJ2-3; d_gene: NA; v_gene: TRBV6-5; abundance: once; CDR3aa: CASRQLTHGDTQYF; CDR3nt: TGTGCCAGTCGACAGCTTACTCATGGGGATACGCAGTATTTT
j_gene: TRBJ1-2; d_gene: NA; v_gene: TRBV6-6; abundance: NA; CDR3aa: CASSYKGIDYGYTF; CDR3nt: TGTGCCAGCAGTTACAAGGGAATTGACTATGGCTACACCTTC
j_gene: TRBJ1-2; d_gene: NA; v_gene: TRBV6-6; abundance: NA; CDR3aa: CASSFRGREPYGYTF; CDR3nt: TGTGCCAGCAGTTTCCGGGGACGGGAACCTTATGGCTACACCTTC
j_gene: TRBJ1-4; d_gene: NA; v_gene: TRBV30; abundance: NA; CDR3aa: CAWSSLWGTTNEKLFF; CDR3nt: TGTGCCTGGAGCTCCTTATGGGGAACAACTAATGAAAAACTGTTTTTT
j_gene: TRBJ2-7; d_gene: NA; v_gene: TRBV6-6; abundance: NA; CDR3aa: CASRPDRQYEQYF; CDR3nt: TGTGCCAGCAGGCCGGACAGACAATACGAGCAGTACTTC
j_gene: TRBJ1-5; d_gene: NA; v_gene: TRBV30; abundance: NA; CDR3aa: CAWRQEGGSNQPQHF; CDR3nt: TGTGCCTGGAGGCAGGAGGGGGGGAGCAATCAGCCCCAGCATTTT
j_gene: TRBJ2-2; d_gene: TRBD2; v_gene: TRBV19; abundance: NA; CDR3aa: CASNVRGFGTGELFF; CDR3nt: TGTGCCAGCAATGTGCGGGGGTTCGGGACCGGGGAGCTGTTTTTT
j_gene: TRBJ1-5; d_gene: NA; v_gene: TRBV6-5; abundance: NA; CDR3aa: CASSYGGATQPQHF; CDR3nt: TGTGCCAGCAGTTACGGGGGGGCAACTCAGCCCCAGCATTTT
j_gene: TRBJ1-4; d_gene: NA; v_gene: TRBV7-9; abundance: NA; CDR3aa: CASSLPPLTGNEKLFF; CDR3nt: TGTGCCAGCAGCTTACCCCCACTCACAGGCAATGAAAAACTGTTTTTT
j_gene: TRBJ2-1; d_gene: NA; v_gene: TRBV6-5; abundance: NA; CDR3aa: CASSSYPGSEQFF; CDR3nt: TGTGCCAGCAGTAGCTACCCCGGCTCGGAGCAGTTCTTC
j_gene: TRBJ2-7; d_gene: TRBD1; v_gene: TRBV28; abundance: NA; CDR3aa: CASGRGDRVVFSEQYF; CDR3nt: TGTGCCAGCGGACGGGGGGACAGGGTTGTCTTCTCCGAGCAGTACTTC
j_gene: TRBJ2-7; d_gene: TRBD2; v_gene: TRBV5-4; abundance: NA; CDR3aa: CASSPGGHINEQYF; CDR3nt: TGTGCCAGCAGCCCGGGAGGGCATATAAACGAGCAGTACTTC
j_gene: TRBJ2-3; d_gene: NA; v_gene: TRBV7-3; abundance: once; CDR3aa: CASSWARTDTQYF; CDR3nt: TGTGCCAGCAGCTGGGCTAGAACAGATACGCAGTATTTT
j_gene: TRBJ2-7; d_gene: TRBD1; v_gene: TRBV2; abundance: NA; CDR3aa: CASIQGPGGAGGEQYF; CDR3nt: TGTGCCAGCATCCAAGGACCAGGGGGCGCAGGGGGCGAGCAGTACTTC
j_gene: TRBJ1-5; d_gene: TRBD1; v_gene: TRBV11-3; abundance: NA; CDR3aa: CASSRDRANQPQHF; CDR3nt: TGTGCCAGCAGCAGGGACAGGGCCAATCAGCCCCAGCATTTT
j_gene: TRBJ1-2; d_gene: TRBD1; v_gene: TRBV30; abundance: NA; CDR3aa: CAWSADRDYGYTF; CDR3nt: TGTGCCTGGAGCGCGGACAGGGACTATGGCTACACCTTC
j_gene: TRBJ1-1; d_gene: TRBD1; v_gene: TRBV6-5; abundance: NA; CDR3aa: CASTTAGGTEAFF; CDR3nt: TGTGCCAGCACTACAGCAGGGGGCACTGAAGCTTTCTTT